This TCR beta chain was retrieved from a study of T cells in Graves' hyperthyroidism and ophthalmopathy. Study conclusions and caveats: Ophthalmopathy stood apart from stable hyperthyroidism in a 13 V-J model. It was a median approximately 6.9 months before onset that the model predicted ophthalmopathy.

This clonotype showed up many times. Its antigen remains unidentified. Exclusions: uncontrolled infection, other autoimmune disease, pregnancy, lactation. Authors of the study amplified TCR beta CDR3 regions from RNA transcripts. HTBI primers were employed in a first-round RT-PCR of the TCR CDR3. TCRdb fed the multiplex PCR reads into MiXCR, producing one record per CDR3 protein. Here the sample spans about 400,000 distinct CDR3 sequences, around 14% being singletons. The CDR3 runs 14 residues. Germline CDR1 and CDR2: MNHNS and SASEGT. The V segment lost 11 bases and the J segment 3 bases; nucleotides outside the gene matches: 13.

Sequenced: blood. The chain uses TRBV6-1 and TRBJ2-7; 7 bases match TRBD1. The clonotype comes from a young woman with Graves' hyperthyroidism. The CDR3 bases are TGTGCCGCAAGGGGGTCGGGACAGAACTACGAGCAGTACTTC. Protein: CAARGSGQNYEQYF.